This T cell receptor (beta chain) derives from a study of blood T cell repertoires in COVID-19. Study-wide background: Samples taken during acute and convalescent COVID-19 were collected in the United States, Italy and Spain. PBMCs, B-cell-depleted T cells, or T cells provided the cDNA or gDNA that made up the material.

Seattle's enrolled individuals joined amid active infection and were then monitored longitudinally. The table came from immunoSEQ multiplex PCR; TCRdb's copy has only in-frame clones and leaves some out. The table includes about 180,000 clones, around 85% detected once. This clone was detected only a few times. This CDR3 has 14 amino acids. Germline CDR1 MDHEN, CDR2 SYDVKM. V dropped 3 bases and J dropped 7 bases, with 10 bases sitting between them. The specimen was peripheral blood. J is TRBJ1-6 and V is TRBV28; D not certain. The receptor was isolated from a person aged 70 to 80 with COVID-19, enrolled during active disease. Here the CDR3 reads CASSFAGSNSPLHF. The CDR3, as DNA: TGTGCCAGCAGTTTCGCAGGTTCCAATTCACCCCTCCACTTT.